These 28 T cell receptor beta chains came from one sample sequenced in a study of blood T cell repertoires in COVID-19. Measured with immunoSEQ multiplex PCR; TCRdb has only the in-frame clones, and not every one. The table has some 97,000 clones, just over 85% seen once. The sample comprised PBMCs or T cells enriched from blood (not recorded which). The receptors stem from a woman between 50 and 59 years old who had recovered from COVID-19.

The J gene is TRBJ1-5, the V gene TRBV28; 10 bases fit TRBD1. The CDR3 sequence is 15 residues long. From germline, CDR1 is MDHEN and CDR2 SYDVKM. Germline trimming cut 8 bases from V and 6 bases from J; bases unmatched to any gene: 10. The CDR3 spells CASGTGAFLFQPQHF. CDR3 nucleotide sequence: TGTGCCAGCGGGACAGGGGCGTTTTTATTTCAGCCCCAGCATTTT.

This clone was picked up a small number of times. The chain employs TRBV7-9 and TRBJ2-1; D is unresolved. V gave up 5 bases and J gave up 14 bases, with 7 bases separating them. The CDR3 consists of 9 residues. Germline CDR1 reads SEHNR; CDR2 reads FQNEAQ (reference sequence). CDR3 nucleotide sequence: TGTGCCAGCAGCCCCTCGGAGTTCTTC. It codes for CASSPSEFF.

This clone was seen a handful of times. The gene calls are TRBV3-1 (or the pseudogene TRBV3-2) and TRBJ2-3, with TRBD2 matching 9 bases. V was clipped by 10 bases and J by 3 bases; unmatched bases: 8. Germline V lookup: CDR1 LGHDT, CDR2 YNNKEL (reference sequence). There are 14 residues in the CDR3. This CDR3 is CATRSGRWTDTQYF. The CDR3 DNA follows: TGTGCCACCCGTAGCGGGAGATGGACAGATACGCAGTATTTT.

This sequence joins TRBV9 and TRBJ2-3; the match to TRBD2 covers 9 bases. Trimming cost V 4 bases and J 3 bases; bases outside gene matches: 9. CDR3 length: 16 amino acids. CDR1 and CDR2 (germline): SGDLS, YYNGEE. The CDR3 DNA is TGTGCCAGCAGCCGGAGGTCGGCGGGAGGGACAGATACGCAGTATTTT. This gives the protein CASSRRSAGGTDTQYF.

This chain connects TRBV6-5 to TRBJ2-5, with D uncertain. This CDR3 has 13 amino acids. V shed 4 bases and J shed 3 bases, with 9 bases lying between them. The germline gives CDR1 MNHEY, CDR2 SVGAGI. For the CDR3, the DNA is TGTGCCAGCAGTTCGGCTAGGAAAGAGACCCAGTACTTC. Encoded protein: CASSSARKETQYF.

The V and J genes are TRBV6-5 and TRBJ2-7, with 9 nucleotides matching TRBD1. CDR1 is MNHEY and CDR2 is SVGAGI in the germline V gene. With 7 bases clipped from V and 3 bases from J, the junction kept 10 bases outside the gene matches. The CDR3 spans 15 residues. CDR3 sequence reads: CASTPDGTGLYEQYF. The CDR3 DNA sequence: TGTGCCAGCACCCCCGACGGGACAGGGCTCTACGAGCAGTACTTC.

The gene calls are TRBV25-1 and TRBJ1-3, with a weak D call TRBD1 (6 bases). V lost 5 bases and J lost 0, with 17 bases in between. There are 17 residues in the CDR3. Germline-derived CDR1 and CDR2 are MGHDK and SYGVNS. The chain's CDR3 is CASSPLGQGYSGNTIYF. CDR3 coding DNA: TGTGCCAGCAGTCCCTTGGGACAAGGCTACTCTGGAAACACCATATATTTT.

The chain has TRBV6-5 and TRBJ1-5; D remains unclear. Germline CDR1 and CDR2: MNHEY and SVGAGI. The CDR3 spans 15 residues. The V end was cut by 5 bases, the J end by 4 bases, with 15 bases between. The CDR3 sequence: CASSPHVALNQPQHF. For the CDR3, the DNA is TGTGCCAGCAGTCCCCACGTAGCCTTAAATCAGCCCCAGCATTTT.

V is TRBV5-1 and J is TRBJ2-5, with TRBD2 identical over 12 bases. Losses at the gene ends were 4 bases for V and 5 bases for J; bases not matched to a gene: 6. Germline CDR1 reads SGHRS; CDR2 reads YFSETQ. CDR3 size: 15 residues. The CDR3 here is CASSALAGGVETQYF. CDR3 in DNA: TGCGCCAGCAGCGCACTAGCGGGGGGCGTGGAGACCCAGTACTTC.

The chain carries TRBV7-2 and TRBJ2-1; TRBD2 matches at 11 bases. The CDR3 is made up of 15 amino acids. The ends lost 6 bases at V and 4 bases at J; junction bases unmatched: 5. Germline CDR1 reads SGHTA; CDR2 reads FQGNSA. CDR3 sequence (DNA): TGTGCCAGCAGGCTACTAGCGGGGGCTTACAATGAGCAGTTCTTC. It yields the protein CASRLLAGAYNEQFF.

The rearrangement joins TRBV9 to TRBJ2-3, with TRBD2 matching over 10 bases. The CDR3 totals 16 residues. The germline V gene encodes CDR1 SGDLS and CDR2 YYNGEE. The junction had 7 bases not matched to a gene; V was cut back by 3 bases and J by 3 bases. CDR3 bases: TGTGCCAGCAGCGCCAGGACTAGCGGAATTACAGATACGCAGTATTTT. It yields the protein CASSARTSGITDTQYF. Looking up the rest from reference TRBV9 and TRBJ2-3 gives the full variable domain: DSGVTQTPKHLITATGQRVTLRCSPRSGDLSVYWYQQSLDQGLQFLIQYYNGEERAKGNILERFSAQQFPDLHSELNLSSLELGDSALYFCASSARTSGITDTQYFGPGTRLTVL.

V gene TRBV11-3 combines with J gene TRBJ2-3; 7 bases align to TRBD1. V was pared by 6 bases and J by 1 base, with 4 bases of the junction left unmatched. The CDR3 runs to 14 residues. CDR1 SGHNT and CDR2 YENEEA come from the germline V gene. The CDR3 loop reads CASSSGGRTDTQYF. The CDR3 coding sequence is TGTGCCAGCAGTTCAGGGGGTCGCACAGATACGCAGTATTTT.

This clone is a singleton in its sample. The rearrangement uses TRBV5-1 and TRBJ1-6; D unclear. In germline, CDR1 is SGHRS, CDR2 YFSETQ. The CDR3 runs 14 residues. Deletions cut 0 bases from V and 9 bases from J, with 10 bases between. The chain's CDR3 is CASSLAGFGSPLHF. The CDR3 DNA reads TGCGCCAGCAGCTTGGCGGGGTTCGGTTCACCCCTCCACTTT.

The chain is built from TRBV30 and TRBJ1-6, with D perhaps TRBD1 (6 bases). CDR1 and CDR2 (germline): GTSNPN, SVGIG (reference sequence). The V and J ends lost 6 bases and 7 bases respectively, with 19 bases between them. The CDR3 has 15 amino acids. CDR3 loop: CACYFRTAQNSPLHF. CDR3 DNA: TGTGCCTGTTATTTTCGGACAGCCCAAAATTCACCCCTCCACTTT.

V gene TRBV19 combines with J gene TRBJ2-1; the D gene is possibly TRBD1 (6 bases). V was trimmed by 8 bases and J by 7 bases, leaving 18 bases between them. Germline loops: CDR1 LNHDA, CDR2 SQIVND (reference sequence). The CDR3 runs to 14 residues. The CDR3 is CASHPGTGLNEQFF. The CDR3 bases are TGTGCCAGTCATCCGGGAACAGGGCTGAATGAGCAGTTCTTC.

The chain combines TRBV7-9 with TRBJ1-1; a possible D gene is TRBD1 (6 bases). Trimming removed 5 bases at V and 4 bases at J, with 14 bases between. Looked up from germline, CDR1 is SEHNR and CDR2 is FQNEAQ (reference sequence). The CDR3 extends over 14 amino acids. CDR3 region: CASSTDRLTTEAFF. Written as DNA, the CDR3 is TGTGCCAGCAGCACCGACAGGTTGACCACTGAAGCTTTCTTT. The variable domain in full, completed from reference TRBV7-9 and TRBJ1-1, reads DTGVSQNPRHKITKRGQNVTFRCDPISEHNRLYWYRQTLGQGPEFLTYFQNEAQLEKSRLLSDRFSAERPKGSFSTLEIQRTEQGDSAMYLCASSTDRLTTEAFFGQGTRLTVV.

This clone is a singleton in its sample. This chain connects TRBV4-1 to TRBJ1-3, with D unclear. This CDR3 has 17 amino acids. Germline V gives CDR1 MGHRA, CDR2 YSYEKL. V lost 0 bases and J lost 0, with 12 bases in between. This CDR3 reads CASSQDPPGGSGNTIYF. CDR3 nucleotides: TGCGCCAGCAGCCAAGATCCCCCCGGCGGCTCTGGAAACACCATATATTTT.

The chain joins TRBV28 to TRBJ2-3; 10 positions match TRBD2. The CDR3 length is 14 residues. Germline trimming cut 7 bases from V and 6 bases from J; bases unmatched to any gene: 7. Germline V gives CDR1 MDHEN, CDR2 SYDVKM. Here the CDR3 reads CASNQRGGYDTQYF. As DNA, the CDR3 is TGTGCCAGCAACCAGCGGGGGGGCTACGATACGCAGTATTTT.

The V and J genes are TRBV6-1 and TRBJ1-4; 9 nucleotides match TRBD1. The CDR3 runs 16 residues. Trimming removed 4 bases from V and 0 bases from J; junction bases left unmatched: 3. Germline values: CDR1 MNHNS, CDR2 SASEGT. The CDR3 DNA sequence: TGTGCCAGCAGTGGACAGGGGGGATCAACTAATGAAAAACTGTTTTTT. The encoded protein is CASSGQGGSTNEKLFF.

The chain combines TRBV5-1 with TRBJ2-2; TRBD1 agrees at 8 bases. The junction had 10 bases not matched to a gene; V was cut back by 4 bases and J by 5 bases. In germline, CDR1 is SGHRS, CDR2 YFSETQ. The CDR3 sequence is 16 residues long. The CDR3 loop is CASSAGGTGRTGELFF. CDR3 sequence (DNA): TGCGCCAGCAGCGCTGGTGGGACAGGTAGAACCGGGGAGCTGTTTTTT. Full variable domain (missing parts from reference TRBV5-1 and TRBJ2-2): KAGVTQTPRYLIKTRGQQVTLSCSPISGHRSVSWYQQTPGQGLQFLFEYFSETQRNKGNFPGRFSGRQFSNSRSEMNVSTLELGDSALYLCASSAGGTGRTGELFFGEGSRLTVL.

The chain carries TRBV19 and TRBJ2-1, with TRBD2 identical over 8 bases. Germline CDR1 LNHDA, CDR2 SQIVND (reference sequence). The junction had 17 bases not matched to a gene; V was cut back by 6 bases and J by 7 bases. The CDR3 loop spans 17 amino acids. This CDR3 reads CASSISNIGGGVNEQFF. In DNA, the CDR3 is TGTGCCAGTAGCATATCGAATATCGGGGGGGGCGTGAATGAGCAGTTCTTC.

The gene calls are TRBV27 and TRBJ2-7; TRBD2 matches at 7 bases. The V and J ends lost 6 bases and 2 bases, in that order; junction bases with no gene match: 7. CDR3 length: 14 amino acids. CDR1 and CDR2 from the germline V gene are MNHEY and SMNVEV (reference sequence). The CDR3: CASRLRGGPYEQYF. CDR3 DNA sequence: TGTGCCAGCAGGTTGAGGGGAGGGCCCTACGAGCAGTACTTC.

This clone showed up just once. The gene calls are TRBV6-1 and TRBJ2-1, with a tentative D call TRBD2 (5 bases). Between the trimmed V and J ends, which lost 2 bases and 13 bases, there was a span of 12 bases. CDR1 and CDR2 (germline): MNHNS, SASEGT. The CDR3 extends over 12 amino acids. Written as DNA, the CDR3 is TGTGCCAGCAGTGAATTGGCGACTATTCAGTTCTTC. Encoded protein: CASSELATIQFF.

The chain is built from TRBV29-1 and TRBJ1-1; D remains unclear. The V gene's germline CDR1 is SQVTM and CDR2 ANQGSEA. The CDR3 is 10 amino acids. Trimming removed 1 base from V and 12 bases from J, with 9 bases in between. CDR3: CSVEVAEPFF. In DNA, the CDR3 is TGCAGCGTTGAAGTGGCAGAACCTTTCTTT.

DNA of the CDR3: TGTGCCAGTCTCGGGGGGGCTAAGGCCAAAAACATTCAGTACTTC. Protein sequence: CASLGGAKAKNIQYF. V usage is TRBV28 and J usage is TRBJ2-4; 8 nucleotides agree with TRBD2. V lost 9 bases, J lost 1 base, and 8 bases stayed unmatched. Germline V gene lookup returns CDR1 MDHEN and CDR2 SYDVKM. The CDR3 extends over 15 amino acids.

The chain carries TRBV9 and TRBJ2-7; maybe TRBD2 (5 bases). The CDR3 length is 13 residues. Trimming took off 3 bases at V and 4 bases at J, with 11 bases between the two ends. The germline CDR1 and CDR2 sequences are SGDLS and YYNGEE. The CDR3 loop reads CASSALPGYEQYF. CDR3 nucleotide sequence: TGTGCCAGCAGCGCCCTCCCGGGGTACGAGCAGTACTTC.

The V gene is TRBV7-8, the J gene TRBJ2-7; 7 bases are shared with TRBD2. This CDR3 is built from 15 residues. V trimming: 4 bases; J trimming: 5 bases; junction bases outside the gene matches: 11. Germline-derived CDR1 and CDR2 are SGHVS and FQNEAQ. The CDR3 DNA sequence: TGTGCCAGCAGCTACCTACTAGCGACCGTGAACGAGCAGTACTTC. Amino acid sequence: CASSYLLATVNEQYF.

The chain recombines TRBV3-1 (or the pseudogene TRBV3-2) with TRBJ2-2; D uncertain. CDR3 size: 14 residues. Germline V gene sequence: CDR1 LGHDT, CDR2 YNNKEL (reference sequence). Trimming cost V 1 base and J 2 bases, with 5 bases left between them. CDR3 DNA: TGTGCCAGCAGCCAAGTGGCTAACACCGGGGAGCTGTTTTTT. It codes for CASSQVANTGELFF.